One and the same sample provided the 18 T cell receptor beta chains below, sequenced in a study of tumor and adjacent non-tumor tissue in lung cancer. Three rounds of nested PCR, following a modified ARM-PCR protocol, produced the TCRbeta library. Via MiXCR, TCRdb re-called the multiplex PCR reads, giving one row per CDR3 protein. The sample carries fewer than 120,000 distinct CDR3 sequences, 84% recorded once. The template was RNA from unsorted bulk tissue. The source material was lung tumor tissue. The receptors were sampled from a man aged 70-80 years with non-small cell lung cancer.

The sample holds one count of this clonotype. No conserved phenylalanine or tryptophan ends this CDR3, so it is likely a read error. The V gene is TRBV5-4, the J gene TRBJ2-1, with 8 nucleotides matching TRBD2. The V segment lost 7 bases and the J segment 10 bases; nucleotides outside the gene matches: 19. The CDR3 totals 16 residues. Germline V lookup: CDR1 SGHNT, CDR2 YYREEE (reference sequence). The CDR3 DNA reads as TGTGCCAGCTGCGGAGCCGGGACTAGTGGGAGAGCGGAGCAGTTCCTC. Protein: CASCGAGTSGRAEQFL.

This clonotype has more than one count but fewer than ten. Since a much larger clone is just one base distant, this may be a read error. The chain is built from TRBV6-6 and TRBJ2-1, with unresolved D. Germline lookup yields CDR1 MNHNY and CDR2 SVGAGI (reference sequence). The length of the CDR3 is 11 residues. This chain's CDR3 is CARSYVNEQFF. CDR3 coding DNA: TGTGCCAGGAGTTATGTGAATGAGCAGTTCTTC.

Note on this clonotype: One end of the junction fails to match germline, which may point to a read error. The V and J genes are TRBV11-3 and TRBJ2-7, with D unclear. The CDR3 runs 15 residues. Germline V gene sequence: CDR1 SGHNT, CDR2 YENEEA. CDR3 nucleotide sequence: TGTGCCAGCAGCTTAAATGGCGGTCCAAGCTACGAGCATTACTTC. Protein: CASSLNGGPSYEHYF.

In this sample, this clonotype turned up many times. CDR3 nucleotides: TGCGCCAGCAGCCACCTCTCTTTCCAGGGATCTGGGGCCAACGTCCTGACTTTC. It specifies CASSHLSFQGSGANVLTF. This chain connects TRBV5-1 to TRBJ2-6; TRBD1 might be the D (5 bases). The germline V gene has CDR1 SGHRS and CDR2 YFSETQ. V was pared by 4 bases and J by 1 base, with 18 bases between. The CDR3 loop spans 18 amino acids.

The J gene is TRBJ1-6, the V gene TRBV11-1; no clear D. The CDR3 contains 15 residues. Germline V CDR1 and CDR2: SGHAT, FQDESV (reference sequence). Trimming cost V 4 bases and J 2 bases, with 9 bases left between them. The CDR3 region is CASSYARTYNSPLHF. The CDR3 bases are TGTGCCAGCAGCTACGCCCGGACCTATAATTCACCCCTCCACTTT.

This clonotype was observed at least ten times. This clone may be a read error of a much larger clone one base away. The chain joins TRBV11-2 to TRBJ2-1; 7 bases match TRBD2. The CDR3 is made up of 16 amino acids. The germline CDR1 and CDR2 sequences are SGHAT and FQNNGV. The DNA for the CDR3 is TGTGCCAGCAGCTTAGGGTTCGGGAGGACCTACAATGAGCGGTTCTTC. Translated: CASSLGFGRTYNERFF.

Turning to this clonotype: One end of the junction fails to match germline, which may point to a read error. The CDR3 sequence is CTSTRTGAFTEAFF. CDR3 in DNA: TGTACCAGCACGAGGACGGGGGCGTTCACGGAAGCTTTCTTT. V and J are TRBV11-3 and TRBJ1-1, with D perhaps matching TRBD1 (6 bases). CDR3 size: 14 residues. The germline V gene encodes CDR1 SGHNT and CDR2 YENEEA.

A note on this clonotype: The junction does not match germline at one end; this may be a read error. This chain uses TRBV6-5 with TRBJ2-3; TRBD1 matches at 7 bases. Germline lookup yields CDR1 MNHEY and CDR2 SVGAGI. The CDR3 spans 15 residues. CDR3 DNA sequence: TGTGCCAGCAGTACACGACAAGGGGGCGCAGAAACGCAGTATTTT. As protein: CASSTRQGGAETQYF.

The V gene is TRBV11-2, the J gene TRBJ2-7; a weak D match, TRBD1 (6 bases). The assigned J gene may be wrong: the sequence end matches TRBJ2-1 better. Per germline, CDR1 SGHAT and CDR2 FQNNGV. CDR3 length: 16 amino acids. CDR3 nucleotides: TGTGCCAGCAGCCCCTCTGCCGGGACACCAACCTACGAGCAGTTCTTC. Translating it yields CASSPSAGTPTYEQFF.

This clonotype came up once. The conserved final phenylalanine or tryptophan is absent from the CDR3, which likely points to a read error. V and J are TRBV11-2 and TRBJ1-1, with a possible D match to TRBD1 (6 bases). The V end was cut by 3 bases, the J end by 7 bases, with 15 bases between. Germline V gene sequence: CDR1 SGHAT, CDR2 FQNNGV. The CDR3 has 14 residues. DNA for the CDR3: TGTGCCAGCAGCTTCGGCGGGGGGCGGAATGAAGCTTTCCTT. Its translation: CASSFGGGRNEAFL.

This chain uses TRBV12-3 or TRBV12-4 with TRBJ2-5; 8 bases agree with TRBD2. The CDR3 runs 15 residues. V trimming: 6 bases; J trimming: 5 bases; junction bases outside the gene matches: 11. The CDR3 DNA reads TGTGCCAGCAGCTGGATAGCGGGAATGGTGGAGACCCAGTACTTC. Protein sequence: CASSWIAGMVETQYF.

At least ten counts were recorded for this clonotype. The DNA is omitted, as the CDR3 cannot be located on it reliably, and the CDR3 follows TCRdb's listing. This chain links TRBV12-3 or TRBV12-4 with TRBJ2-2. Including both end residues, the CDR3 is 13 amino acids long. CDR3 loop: CASSGFGAGELFF.

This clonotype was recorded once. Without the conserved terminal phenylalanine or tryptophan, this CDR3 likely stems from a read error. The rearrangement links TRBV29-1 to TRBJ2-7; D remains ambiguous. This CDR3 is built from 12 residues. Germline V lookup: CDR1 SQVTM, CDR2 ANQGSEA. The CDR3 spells CSVWWTNPEQYL. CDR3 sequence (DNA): TGCAGTGTCTGGTGGACGAACCCCGAGCAGTACCTC.

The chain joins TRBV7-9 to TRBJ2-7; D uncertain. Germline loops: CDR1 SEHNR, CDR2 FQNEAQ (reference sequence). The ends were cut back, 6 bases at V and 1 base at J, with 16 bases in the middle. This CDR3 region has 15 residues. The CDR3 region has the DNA TGTGCCAGCAGTTCAGAGAAGGCGAGGTCCTACGAGCAGTACTTC. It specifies CASSSEKARSYEQYF.

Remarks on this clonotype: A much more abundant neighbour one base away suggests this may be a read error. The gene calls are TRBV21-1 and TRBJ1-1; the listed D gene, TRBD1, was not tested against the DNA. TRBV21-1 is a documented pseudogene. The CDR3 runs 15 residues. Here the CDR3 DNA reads TGTCCCAGCAGCAAAGGACAGGGGAGGGACCGTGAAGCTTTCTTT. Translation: CPSSKGQGRDREAFF.

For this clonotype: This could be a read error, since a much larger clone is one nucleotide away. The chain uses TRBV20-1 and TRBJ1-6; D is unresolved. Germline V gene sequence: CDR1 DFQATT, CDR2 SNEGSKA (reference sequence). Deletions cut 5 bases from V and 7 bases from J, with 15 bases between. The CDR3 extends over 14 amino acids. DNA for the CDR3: TGCAGTGCTCCTCATCAGGCCCCGAATTCACCCCTCCACTTT. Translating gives CSAPHQAPNSPLHF.

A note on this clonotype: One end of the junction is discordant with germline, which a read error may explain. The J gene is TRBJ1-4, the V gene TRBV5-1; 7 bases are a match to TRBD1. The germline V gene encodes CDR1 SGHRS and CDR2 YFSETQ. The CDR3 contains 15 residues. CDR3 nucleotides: TGCGCCAGCAACTGGGGGACAGCAACTAATGAAATACTGTTTTTT. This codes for CASNWGTATNEILFF.

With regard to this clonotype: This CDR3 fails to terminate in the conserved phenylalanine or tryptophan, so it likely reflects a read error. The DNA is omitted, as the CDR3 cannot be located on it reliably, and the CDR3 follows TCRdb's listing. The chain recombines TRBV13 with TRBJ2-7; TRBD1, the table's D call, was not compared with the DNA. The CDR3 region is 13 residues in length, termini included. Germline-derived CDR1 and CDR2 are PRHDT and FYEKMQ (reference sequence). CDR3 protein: CASSSTTGDEQNI.